This TCR beta chain appears in the sequencing data of a study of blood T cell repertoires in COVID-19. Study overall: T cells, B-cell-depleted T cells, or PBMCs provided the cDNA or gDNA that served as material.

The length of the CDR3 is 14 residues. The germline gives CDR1 MDHEN, CDR2 SYDVKM. Unmatched junction bases numbered 7, after V lost 4 bases and J lost 5 bases. Participants' reported clinical history set cohort assignment. Per the study methods: Amplification from reference gene primers served as the basis for estimated nucleated cell counts. Method: immunoSEQ multiplex PCR; TCRdb's copy keeps in-frame clones and lacks some. For V, J and clone size, that table is used; D and trimming come from the DNA. Of 140,000 to 150,000 clones in the sample, 80% to 90% were seen once. This TCR was sampled from a man in his fifties who had recovered from COVID-19. The sequenced sample was PBMCs or T cells enriched from blood (not recorded which). This chain links TRBV28 with TRBJ2-5, with 7 nucleotides matching TRBD1. The CDR3 sequence: CASSSYRGRETQYF. The CDR3 region has the DNA TGTGCCAGCAGTTCATACAGGGGTAGGGAGACCCAGTACTTC.